This entry concerns a single TCR beta chain. The data belong to a study of CD8 T cells in Susac syndrome. CDR1 is SEHNR and CDR2 is FQNEAQ in the germline V gene (reference sequence). Between the trimmed V and J ends, which lost 5 bases and 8 bases, there was a span of 12 bases. The CDR3 totals 12 residues. Random-hexamer reverse transcription was applied to roughly 0.5 to 1 ug RNA. immunoSEQ multiplex PCR amplified TCR beta CDR3 across 54 Vbeta, 13 Jbeta. Each CDR3 protein is one row after TCRdb ran MiXCR on the immunoSEQ multiplex PCR reads. Among around 200,000 distinct CDR3 sequences listed, 85% to 95% were seen once. TEMRA cells underwent FACS enrichment and CD8+ and CD4+ T cells underwent negative isolation.

This chain connects TRBV7-9 to TRBJ1-2; perhaps TRBD1 as D (6 bases). This sequence originates from a human donor in good health. Sequencing was done on a sample of CD4+ T cells from PBMCs. The CDR3 protein is CASSLQGVGYTF. Written as DNA, the CDR3 is TGTGCCAGCAGCCTACAGGGAGTGGGCTACACCTTC. The variable domain in full, completed from reference TRBV7-9 and TRBJ1-2, reads DTGVSQNPRHKITKRGQNVTFRCDPISEHNRLYWYRQTLGQGPEFLTYFQNEAQLEKSRLLSDRFSAERPKGSFSTLEIQRTEQGDSAMYLCASSLQGVGYTFGSGTRLTVV.